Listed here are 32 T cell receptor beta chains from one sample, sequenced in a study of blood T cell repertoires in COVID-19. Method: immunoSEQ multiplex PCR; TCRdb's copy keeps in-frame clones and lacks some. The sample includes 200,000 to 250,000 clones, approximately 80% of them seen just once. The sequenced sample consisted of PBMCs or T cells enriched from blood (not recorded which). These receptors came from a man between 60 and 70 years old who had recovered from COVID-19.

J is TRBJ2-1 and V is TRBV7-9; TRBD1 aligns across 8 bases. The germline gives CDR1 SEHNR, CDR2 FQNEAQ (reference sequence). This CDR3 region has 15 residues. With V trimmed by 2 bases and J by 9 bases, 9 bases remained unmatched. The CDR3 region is CASSLRQGTLTEQFF. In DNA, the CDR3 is TGTGCCAGCAGCTTACGACAGGGGACACTCACTGAGCAGTTCTTC.

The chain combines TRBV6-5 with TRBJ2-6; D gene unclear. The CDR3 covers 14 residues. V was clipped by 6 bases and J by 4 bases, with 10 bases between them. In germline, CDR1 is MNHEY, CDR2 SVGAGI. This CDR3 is CASSTSFGANVLTF. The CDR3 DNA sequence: TGTGCCAGCAGCACATCCTTCGGGGCCAACGTCCTGACTTTC.

The CDR3 is CASRSDRVTREKLFF. The CDR3 coding sequence is TGTGCCAGCAGATCCGACAGGGTTACGAGGGAAAAACTGTTTTTT. The chain links TRBV6-5 to TRBJ1-4, with TRBD1 identical over 7 bases. Trimming took 6 bases from V and 8 from J; bases not matched to a gene: 12. The V gene's germline CDR1 is MNHEY and CDR2 SVGAGI. The CDR3 has 15 amino acids.

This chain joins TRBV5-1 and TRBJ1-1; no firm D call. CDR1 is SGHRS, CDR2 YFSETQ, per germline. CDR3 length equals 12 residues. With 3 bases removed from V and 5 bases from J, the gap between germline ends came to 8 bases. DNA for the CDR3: TGCGCCAGCAGCTCCGACATGACTGAAGCTTTCTTT. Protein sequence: CASSSDMTEAFF. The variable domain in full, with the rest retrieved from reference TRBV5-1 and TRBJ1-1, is KAGVTQTPRYLIKTRGQQVTLSCSPISGHRSVSWYQQTPGQGLQFLFEYFSETQRNKGNFPGRFSGRQFSNSRSEMNVSTLELGDSALYLCASSSDMTEAFFGQGTRLTVV.

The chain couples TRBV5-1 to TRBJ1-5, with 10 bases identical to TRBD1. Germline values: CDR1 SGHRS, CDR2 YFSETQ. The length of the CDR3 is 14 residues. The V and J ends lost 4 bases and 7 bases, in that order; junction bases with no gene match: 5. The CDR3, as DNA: TGCGCCAGCAGCCCGGGACAGGGGAGGCAGCCCCAGCATTTT. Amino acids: CASSPGQGRQPQHF.

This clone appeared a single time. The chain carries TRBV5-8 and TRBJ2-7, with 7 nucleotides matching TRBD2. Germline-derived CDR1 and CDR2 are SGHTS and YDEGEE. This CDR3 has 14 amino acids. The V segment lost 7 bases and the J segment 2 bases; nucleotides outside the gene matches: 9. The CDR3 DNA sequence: TGTGCCAGCGGGGGGGTTGGCCTTACCTACGAGCAGTACTTC. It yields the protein CASGGVGLTYEQYF.

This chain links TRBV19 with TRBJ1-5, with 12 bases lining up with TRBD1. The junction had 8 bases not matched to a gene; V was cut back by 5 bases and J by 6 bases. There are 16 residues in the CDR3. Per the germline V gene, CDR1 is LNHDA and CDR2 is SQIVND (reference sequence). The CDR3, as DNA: TGTGCCAGTAGTGATCCGGGACAGGGGGCTTTTCAGCCCCAGCATTTT. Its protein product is CASSDPGQGAFQPQHF.

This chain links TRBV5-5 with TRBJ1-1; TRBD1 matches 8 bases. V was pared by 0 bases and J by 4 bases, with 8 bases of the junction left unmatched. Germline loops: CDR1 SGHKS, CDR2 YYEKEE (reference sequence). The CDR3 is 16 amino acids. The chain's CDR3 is CASSLAGQGALTEAFF. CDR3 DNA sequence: TGTGCCAGCAGCTTGGCCGGGCAGGGGGCTCTCACTGAAGCTTTCTTT.

DNA of the CDR3: TGTGCCAGCAGCTTAAAGGGTCCAGGGCGGGGCTCCTATAATTCACCCCTCCACTTT. This codes for CASSLKGPGRGSYNSPLHF. The V and J genes are TRBV7-2 and TRBJ1-6; D perhaps matches TRBD1 (5 bases). Germline CDR1 reads SGHTA; CDR2 reads FQGNSA. V lost 2 bases and J lost 0, with 17 bases in between. This CDR3 spans 19 amino acids.

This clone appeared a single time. The CDR3 loop is CASSEMDSTGELFF. The CDR3, as DNA: TGTGCCAGCTCGGAAATGGACAGTACGGGGGAGCTGTTTTTT. The rearrangement links TRBV18 to TRBJ2-2; perhaps TRBD1 as D (6 bases). Trimming left V 6 bases short and J 8 bases short, with 16 bases between. The CDR3 consists of 14 residues. Germline V CDR1 and CDR2: KGHSH, LQKENI.

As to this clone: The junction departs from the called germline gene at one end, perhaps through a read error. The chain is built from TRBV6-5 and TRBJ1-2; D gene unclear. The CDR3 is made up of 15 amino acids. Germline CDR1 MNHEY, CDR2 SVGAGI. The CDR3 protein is CASRRGSGIRVERDF. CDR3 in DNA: TGTGCCAGCCGGCGAGGGAGCGGTATTAGGGTGGAGAGGGACTTC.

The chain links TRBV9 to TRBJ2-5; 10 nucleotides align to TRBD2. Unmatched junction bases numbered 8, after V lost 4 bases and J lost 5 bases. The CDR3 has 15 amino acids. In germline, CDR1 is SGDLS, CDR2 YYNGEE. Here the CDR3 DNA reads TGTGCCAGCAGCAGCACCGGGACTAGCGCGGAGACCCAGTACTTC. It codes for CASSSTGTSAETQYF. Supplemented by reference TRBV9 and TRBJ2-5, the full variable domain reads DSGVTQTPKHLITATGQRVTLRCSPRSGDLSVYWYQQSLDQGLQFLIQYYNGEERAKGNILERFSAQQFPDLHSELNLSSLELGDSALYFCASSSTGTSAETQYFGPGTRLLVL.

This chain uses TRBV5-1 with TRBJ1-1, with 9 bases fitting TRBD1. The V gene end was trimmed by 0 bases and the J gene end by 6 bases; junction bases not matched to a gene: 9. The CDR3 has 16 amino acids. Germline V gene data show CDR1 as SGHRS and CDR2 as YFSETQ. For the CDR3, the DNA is TGCGCCAGCAGCTTGGCTAAAACCGACAGGGGGTCTGAAGCTTTCTTT. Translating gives CASSLAKTDRGSEAFF.

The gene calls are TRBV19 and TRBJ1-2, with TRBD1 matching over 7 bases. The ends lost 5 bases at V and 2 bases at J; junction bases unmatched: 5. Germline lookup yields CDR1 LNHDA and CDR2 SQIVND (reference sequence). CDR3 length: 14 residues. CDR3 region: CASSPGTANYGYTF. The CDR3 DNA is TGTGCCAGTAGTCCCGGGACAGCGAACTATGGCTACACCTTC.

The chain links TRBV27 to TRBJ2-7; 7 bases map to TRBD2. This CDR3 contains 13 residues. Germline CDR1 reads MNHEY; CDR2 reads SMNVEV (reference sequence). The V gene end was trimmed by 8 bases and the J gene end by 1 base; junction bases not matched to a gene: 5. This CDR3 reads CASATGGSYEQYF. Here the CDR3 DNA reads TGTGCCAGCGCGACCGGGGGGTCCTACGAGCAGTACTTC.

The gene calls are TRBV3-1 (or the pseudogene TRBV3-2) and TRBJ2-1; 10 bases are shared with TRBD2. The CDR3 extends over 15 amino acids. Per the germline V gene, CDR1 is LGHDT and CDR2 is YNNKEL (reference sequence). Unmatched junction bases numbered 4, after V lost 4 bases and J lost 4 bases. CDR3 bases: TGTGCCAGCAGCCGCAGCGGGGGGGCTTACAATGAGCAGTTCTTC. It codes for CASSRSGGAYNEQFF.

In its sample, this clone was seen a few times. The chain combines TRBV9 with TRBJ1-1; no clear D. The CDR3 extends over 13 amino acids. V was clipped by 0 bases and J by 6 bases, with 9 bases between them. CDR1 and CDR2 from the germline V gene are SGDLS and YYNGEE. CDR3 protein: CASSVAVRAEAFF. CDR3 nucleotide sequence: TGTGCCAGCAGCGTAGCGGTGAGGGCTGAAGCTTTCTTT.

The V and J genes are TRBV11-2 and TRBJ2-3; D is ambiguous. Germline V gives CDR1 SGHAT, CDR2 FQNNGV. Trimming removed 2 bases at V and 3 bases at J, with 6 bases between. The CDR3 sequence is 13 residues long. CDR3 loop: CASSLQITDTQYF. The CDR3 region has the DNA TGTGCCAGCAGCTTACAGATAACAGATACGCAGTATTTT.

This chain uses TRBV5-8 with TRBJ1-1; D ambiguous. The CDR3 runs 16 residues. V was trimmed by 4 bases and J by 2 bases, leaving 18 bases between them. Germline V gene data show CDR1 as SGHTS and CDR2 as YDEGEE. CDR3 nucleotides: TGTGCCAGCAGCGAAATCTTTCGACACCTCAACACTGAAGCTTTCTTT. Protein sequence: CASSEIFRHLNTEAFF.

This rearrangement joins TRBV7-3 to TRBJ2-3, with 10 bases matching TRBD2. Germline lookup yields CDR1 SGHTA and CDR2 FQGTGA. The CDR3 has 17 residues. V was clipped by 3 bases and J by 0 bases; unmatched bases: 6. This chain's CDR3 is CASSLTGTSVSTDTQYF. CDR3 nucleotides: TGTGCCAGCAGCTTGACCGGGACTAGCGTAAGCACAGATACGCAGTATTTT.

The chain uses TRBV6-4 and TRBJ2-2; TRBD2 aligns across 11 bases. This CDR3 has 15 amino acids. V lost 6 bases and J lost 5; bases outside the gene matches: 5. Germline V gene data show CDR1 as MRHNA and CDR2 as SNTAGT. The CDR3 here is CASRPSGGLTGELFF. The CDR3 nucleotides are TGTGCCAGCAGACCTAGCGGGGGGCTAACCGGGGAGCTGTTTTTT.

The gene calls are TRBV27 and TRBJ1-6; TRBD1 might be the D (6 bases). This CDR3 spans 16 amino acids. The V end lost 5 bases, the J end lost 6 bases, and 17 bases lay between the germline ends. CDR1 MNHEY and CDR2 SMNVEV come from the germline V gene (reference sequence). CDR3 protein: CASSPGGGGGNSPLHF. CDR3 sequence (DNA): TGTGCCAGCAGTCCCGGGGGGGGAGGGGGTAATTCACCCCTCCACTTT.

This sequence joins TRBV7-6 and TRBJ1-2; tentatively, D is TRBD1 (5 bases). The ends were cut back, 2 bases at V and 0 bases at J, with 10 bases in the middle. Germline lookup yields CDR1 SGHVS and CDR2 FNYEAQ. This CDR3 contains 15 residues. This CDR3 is CASSLKAGTNYGYTF. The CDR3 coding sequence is TGTGCCAGCAGCTTAAAGGCAGGGACTAACTATGGCTACACCTTC.

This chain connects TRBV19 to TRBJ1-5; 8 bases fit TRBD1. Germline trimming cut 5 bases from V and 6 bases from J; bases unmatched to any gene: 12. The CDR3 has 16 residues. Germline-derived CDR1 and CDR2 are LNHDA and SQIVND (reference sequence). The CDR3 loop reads CASSPETTTGGQPQHF. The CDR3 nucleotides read TGTGCCAGTAGTCCAGAGACCACCACAGGGGGTCAGCCCCAGCATTTT.

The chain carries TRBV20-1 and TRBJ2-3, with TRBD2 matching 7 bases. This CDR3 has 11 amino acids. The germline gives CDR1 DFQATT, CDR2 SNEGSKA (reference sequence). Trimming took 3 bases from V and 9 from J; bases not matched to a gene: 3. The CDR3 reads CSARERGTQYF. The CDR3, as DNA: TGCAGTGCTAGGGAGCGGGGAACGCAGTATTTT.

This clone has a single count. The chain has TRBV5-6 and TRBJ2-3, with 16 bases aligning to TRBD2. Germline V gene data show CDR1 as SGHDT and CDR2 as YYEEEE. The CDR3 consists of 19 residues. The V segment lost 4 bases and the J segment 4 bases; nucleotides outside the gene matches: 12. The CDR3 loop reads CASSPPGGTSGGVSDTQYF. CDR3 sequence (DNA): TGTGCCAGCAGCCCCCCAGGGGGGACTAGCGGGGGGGTGTCAGATACGCAGTATTTT.

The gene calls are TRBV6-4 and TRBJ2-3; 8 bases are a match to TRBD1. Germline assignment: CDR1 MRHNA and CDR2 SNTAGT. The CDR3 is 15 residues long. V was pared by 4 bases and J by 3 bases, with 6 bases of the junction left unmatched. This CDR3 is CASSATGDRTDTQYF. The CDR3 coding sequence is TGTGCCAGCAGTGCGACAGGGGATCGGACAGATACGCAGTATTTT.

CDR3 in amino acids: CASSSLRGGASGELFF. CDR3 in DNA: TGTGCCAGCAGCTCCCTCCGCGGGGGGGCGTCCGGGGAGCTGTTTTTT. The chain has TRBV7-8 and TRBJ2-2; TRBD2 matches at 9 bases. Germline V gene data show CDR1 as SGHVS and CDR2 as FQNEAQ. The CDR3 runs 16 residues. V was pared by 4 bases and J by 6 bases, with 9 bases of the junction left unmatched. Full variable domain (rest looked up from reference TRBV7-8 and TRBJ2-2): GAGVSQSPRYKVAKRGQDVALRCDPISGHVSLFWYQQALGQGPEFLTYFQNEAQLDKSGLPSDRFFAERPEGSVSTLKIQRTQQEDSAVYLCASSSLRGGASGELFFGEGSRLTVL.

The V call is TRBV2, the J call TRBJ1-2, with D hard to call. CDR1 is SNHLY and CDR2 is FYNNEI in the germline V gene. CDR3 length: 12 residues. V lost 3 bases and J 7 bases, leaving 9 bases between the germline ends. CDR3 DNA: TGTGCCAGCAGTGAGGGTCGCGGTGGCTACACCTTC. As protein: CASSEGRGGYTF.

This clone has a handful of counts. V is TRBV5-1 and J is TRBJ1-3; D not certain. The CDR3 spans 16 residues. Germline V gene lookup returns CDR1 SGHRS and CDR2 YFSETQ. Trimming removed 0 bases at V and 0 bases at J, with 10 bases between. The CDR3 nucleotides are TGCGCCAGCAGCTTGGCAGCCCAGGACTCTGGAAACACCATATATTTT. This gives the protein CASSLAAQDSGNTIYF.

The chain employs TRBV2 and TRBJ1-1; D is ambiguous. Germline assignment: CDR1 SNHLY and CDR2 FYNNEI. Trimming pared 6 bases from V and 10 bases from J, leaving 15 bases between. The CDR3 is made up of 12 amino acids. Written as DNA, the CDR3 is TGTGCCAGCAGCACTCGGGGAGGGCCAGCTTTCTTT. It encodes CASSTRGGPAFF.

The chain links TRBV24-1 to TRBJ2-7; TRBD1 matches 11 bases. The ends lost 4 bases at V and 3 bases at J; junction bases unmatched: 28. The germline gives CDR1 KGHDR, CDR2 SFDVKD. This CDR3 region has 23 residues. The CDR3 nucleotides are TGTGCCACCAGTGACGAACCCGGGACAGGGGGAGGTTGGTTCGGTCCAACCCTCTACGAGCAGTACTTC. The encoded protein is CATSDEPGTGGGWFGPTLYEQYF.